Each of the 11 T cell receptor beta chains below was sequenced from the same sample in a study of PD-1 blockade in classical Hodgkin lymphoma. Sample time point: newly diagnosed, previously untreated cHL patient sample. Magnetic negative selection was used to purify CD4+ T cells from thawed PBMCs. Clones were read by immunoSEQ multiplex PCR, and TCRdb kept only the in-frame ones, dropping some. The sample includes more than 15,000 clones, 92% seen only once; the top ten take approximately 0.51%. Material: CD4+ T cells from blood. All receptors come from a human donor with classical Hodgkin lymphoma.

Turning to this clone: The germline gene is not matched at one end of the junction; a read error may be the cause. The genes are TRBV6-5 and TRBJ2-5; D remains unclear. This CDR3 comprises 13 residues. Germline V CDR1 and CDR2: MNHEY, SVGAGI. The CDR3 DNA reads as TGTGCCAGCAGTTACAGGTCTAAAGAGTCCCAGTACTTC. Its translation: CASSYRSKESQYF.

CDR3 nucleotide sequence: TGCGCCAGCAGCTTGGAGCCAGGCACGTACAATGAGCAGTTCTTC. Translating it yields CASSLEPGTYNEQFF. The chain joins TRBV5-1 to TRBJ2-1; no clear D gene. V lost 0 bases, J lost 4 bases, and 11 bases lay in between. The CDR3 has 15 residues. Germline-derived CDR1 and CDR2 are SGHRS and YFSETQ.

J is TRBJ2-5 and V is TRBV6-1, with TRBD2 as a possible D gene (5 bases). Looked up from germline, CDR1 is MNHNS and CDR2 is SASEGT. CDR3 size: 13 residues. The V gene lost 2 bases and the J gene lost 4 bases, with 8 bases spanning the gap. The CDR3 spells CASSERERETQYF. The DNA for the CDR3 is TGTGCCAGCAGTGAAAGGGAGCGAGAGACCCAGTACTTC.

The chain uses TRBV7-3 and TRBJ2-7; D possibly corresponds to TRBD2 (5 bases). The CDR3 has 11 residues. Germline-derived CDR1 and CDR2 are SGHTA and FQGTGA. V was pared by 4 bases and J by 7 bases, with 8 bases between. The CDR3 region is CASSSGNEQYF. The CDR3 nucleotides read TGTGCCAGCAGCTCGGGGAATGAGCAGTACTTC.

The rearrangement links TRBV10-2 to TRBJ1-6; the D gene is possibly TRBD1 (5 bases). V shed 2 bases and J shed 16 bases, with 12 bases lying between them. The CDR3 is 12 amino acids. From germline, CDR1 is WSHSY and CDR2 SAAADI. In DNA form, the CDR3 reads TGCGCCAGCAGTGAGCAGGGCCCCCGTCTCCACTTT. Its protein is CASSEQGPRLHF.

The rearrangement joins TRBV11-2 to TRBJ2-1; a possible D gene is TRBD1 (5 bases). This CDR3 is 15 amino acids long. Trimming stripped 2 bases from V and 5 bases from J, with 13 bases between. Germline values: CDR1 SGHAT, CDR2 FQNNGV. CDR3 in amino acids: CASSLQGQSHNEQFF. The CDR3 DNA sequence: TGTGCCAGCAGCTTACAGGGTCAGTCACACAATGAGCAGTTCTTC.

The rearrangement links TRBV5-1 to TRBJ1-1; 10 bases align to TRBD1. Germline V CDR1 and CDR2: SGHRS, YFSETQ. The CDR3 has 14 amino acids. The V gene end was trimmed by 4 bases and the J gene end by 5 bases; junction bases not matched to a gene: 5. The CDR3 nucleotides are TGCGCCAGCAGCCCCGGGACAGGGGCGACTGAAGCTTTCTTT. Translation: CASSPGTGATEAFF.

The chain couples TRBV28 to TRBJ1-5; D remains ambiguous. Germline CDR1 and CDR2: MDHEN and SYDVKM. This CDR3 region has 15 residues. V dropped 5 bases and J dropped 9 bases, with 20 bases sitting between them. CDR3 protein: CASSPLMQSRRPQHF. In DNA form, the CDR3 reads TGTGCCAGCAGTCCTCTCATGCAGTCAAGGCGGCCCCAGCATTTT.

The chain's CDR3 is CASSGTRDYSYEQYF. Here the CDR3 DNA reads TGTGCCAGCAGCGGGACCCGGGACTACTCCTACGAGCAGTACTTC. The rearrangement uses TRBV5-4 and TRBJ2-7; 7 bases map to TRBD2. The trim removed 4 bases at V and 0 bases at J, leaving 7 bases unmatched. The CDR3 sequence is 15 residues long. Germline CDR1 and CDR2: SGHNT and YYREEE (reference sequence).

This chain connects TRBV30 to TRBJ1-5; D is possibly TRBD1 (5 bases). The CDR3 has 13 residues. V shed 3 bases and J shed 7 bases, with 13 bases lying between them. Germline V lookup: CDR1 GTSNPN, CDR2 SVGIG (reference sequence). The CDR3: CAWSAGIQQPQHF. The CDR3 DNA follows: TGTGCCTGGAGCGCAGGGATACAGCAGCCCCAGCATTTT.

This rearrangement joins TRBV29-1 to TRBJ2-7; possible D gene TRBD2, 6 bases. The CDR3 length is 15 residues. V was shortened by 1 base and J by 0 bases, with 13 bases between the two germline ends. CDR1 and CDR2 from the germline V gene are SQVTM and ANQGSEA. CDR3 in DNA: TGCAGCGTTGAAGCCTGGGACGGGAGCTCCTACGAGCAGTACTTC. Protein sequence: CSVEAWDGSSYEQYF.